A selection of T cell receptor beta chains follows, all from one sample in a study of shared clonotypes between healthy human individuals. Clones were sequenced by immunoSEQ multiplex PCR, and TCRdb holds only the in-frame ones, with some missing. The repertoire holds about 470,000 clones, about four fifths seen once, with under 15% in the top ten. Sequenced material: PBMCs. These receptors were obtained from a woman aged 40-49 years in good health. Some clones in this sample may be carry-over from other donors' samples. The CDR3 runs from the conserved cysteine through the conserved F or W. D genes are given only for firm matches. Clone size is not always given. Where it is, it says once, few, many or a class for expanded clones.

cdr3_aa: CAISAARSDTQYF
cdr3_nt: TGTGCCATCAGTGCGGCTCGCTCGGATACGCAGTATTTT
d_call: -
v_call: TRBV10-3
clone_size: -
j_call: TRBJ2-3

cdr3_aa: CASSLEGITGELFF
cdr3_nt: TGTGCCAGCAGCTTAGAGGGGATCACCGGGGAGCTGTTTTTT
d_call: -
v_call: TRBV11-2
clone_size: -
j_call: TRBJ2-2

cdr3_aa: CASIGRGLRKAFF
cdr3_nt: TGTGCCAGCATTGGCAGGGGGCTAAGAAAAGCTTTCTTT
d_call: TRBD1
v_call: TRBV28
clone_size: few
j_call: TRBJ1-1

cdr3_aa: CASSLFPPGSFSYEQYF
cdr3_nt: TGCGCCAGCAGCTTATTCCCTCCGGGATCCTTTTCCTACGAGCAGTACTTC
d_call: -
v_call: TRBV5-1
clone_size: -
j_call: TRBJ2-7

cdr3_aa: CASSLTVIETQYF
cdr3_nt: TGTGCCAGCAGCTTAACCGTCATTGAGACCCAGTACTTC
d_call: -
v_call: TRBV7-2
clone_size: -
j_call: TRBJ2-5

cdr3_aa: CASSLGFSLSSYNEQFF
cdr3_nt: TGTGCCAGCAGCTTAGGCTTTAGTCTAAGCTCCTACAATGAGCAGTTCTTC
d_call: -
v_call: TRBV11-2
clone_size: -
j_call: TRBJ2-1

cdr3_aa: CASSQDRGDTQYF
cdr3_nt: TGCGCCAGCAGCCAAGATAGGGGGGATACGCAGTATTTT
d_call: -
v_call: TRBV4-3
clone_size: -
j_call: TRBJ2-3

cdr3_aa: CASSVEPGSGNTIYF
cdr3_nt: TGTGCCAGCAGCGTAGAGCCAGGTTCGGGAAACACCATATATTTT
d_call: -
v_call: TRBV9
clone_size: -
j_call: TRBJ1-3

cdr3_aa: CASSLDTGVPSYTF
cdr3_nt: TGCGCCAGCAGCTTGGATACAGGTGTTCCGAGCTACACCTTC
d_call: -
v_call: TRBV5-4
clone_size: once
j_call: TRBJ1-2

cdr3_aa: CSVDPRGGATNYGYTF
cdr3_nt: TGCAGCGTTGACCCTAGGGGAGGGGCTACCAACTATGGCTACACCTTC
d_call: -
v_call: TRBV29-1
clone_size: few
j_call: TRBJ1-2

cdr3_aa: CASSLTLTRDRAGMINQPQHF
cdr3_nt: TGTGCCAGCAGCTTAACGCTAACCCGGGACAGGGCCGGAATGATAAATCAGCCCCAGCATTTT
d_call: TRBD1
v_call: TRBV7-3
clone_size: -
j_call: TRBJ1-5

cdr3_aa: CASSLPVVDTQYF
cdr3_nt: TGTGCCAGCAGCTTACCGGTAGTGGATACGCAGTATTTT
d_call: -
v_call: TRBV7-2
clone_size: -
j_call: TRBJ2-3

cdr3_aa: CASSVQFNQPQHF
cdr3_nt: TGTGCCAGTAGTGTACAGTTCAATCAGCCCCAGCATTTT
d_call: -
v_call: TRBV19
clone_size: -
j_call: TRBJ1-5

cdr3_aa: CASSGTWANYGYTF
cdr3_nt: TGCGCCAGCAGCGGGACGTGGGCTAACTATGGCTACACCTTC
d_call: -
v_call: TRBV4-1
clone_size: -
j_call: TRBJ1-2

cdr3_aa: CASSRRLAGSDEQFF
cdr3_nt: TGTGCCAGCAGCAGACGACTAGCGGGATCGGATGAGCAGTTCTTC
d_call: TRBD2
v_call: TRBV7-2
clone_size: -
j_call: TRBJ2-1

cdr3_aa: CASSLGGPTDTQYF
cdr3_nt: TGCGCCAGCAGCCTGGGAGGGCCCACAGATACGCAGTATTTT
d_call: TRBD2
v_call: TRBV5-1
clone_size: -
j_call: TRBJ2-3

cdr3_aa: CASSRGGSIADTQYF
cdr3_nt: TGCGCCAGTTCAAGAGGCGGGAGTATCGCAGATACGCAGTATTTT
d_call: TRBD2
v_call: TRBV5-1
clone_size: -
j_call: TRBJ2-3

cdr3_aa: CAVQSGNTIYF
cdr3_nt: TGTGCCGTGCAGTCTGGAAACACCATATATTTT
d_call: -
v_call: TRBV6-1
clone_size: -
j_call: TRBJ1-3

cdr3_aa: CASSFGANNEQFF
cdr3_nt: TGTGCCAGCAGCTTTGGGGCTAACAATGAGCAGTTCTTC
d_call: -
v_call: TRBV7-3
clone_size: -
j_call: TRBJ2-1

cdr3_aa: CASSSDADRQRFF
cdr3_nt: TGCGCCAGCAGCTCCGATGCCGACAGGCAGCGGTTCTTC
d_call: -
v_call: TRBV5-1
clone_size: -
j_call: TRBJ2-1

cdr3_aa: CASSFLGGSGRAKEQFF
cdr3_nt: TGTGCCAGCAGCTTCCTAGGAGGTAGCGGGAGGGCCAAAGAGCAGTTCTTC
d_call: TRBD2
v_call: TRBV7-9
clone_size: -
j_call: TRBJ2-1

cdr3_aa: CASSYSGTLNEQYF
cdr3_nt: TGTGCCAGCAGTTACTCCGGGACGCTGAACGAGCAGTACTTC
d_call: -
v_call: TRBV6-6
clone_size: -
j_call: TRBJ2-7

cdr3_aa: CASSRGPDNEQFF
cdr3_nt: TGTGCCAGCAGCCGAGGACCCGACAATGAGCAGTTCTTC
d_call: -
v_call: TRBV14
clone_size: -
j_call: TRBJ2-1

cdr3_aa: CASSTPNTYNEQFF
cdr3_nt: TGTGCCAGCAGTACCCCCAACACCTACAATGAGCAGTTCTTC
d_call: -
v_call: TRBV28
clone_size: -
j_call: TRBJ2-1

cdr3_aa: CASSLRDTPTEEPQHF
cdr3_nt: TGTGCCAGCAGCTTAAGGGATACCCCAACAGAGGAGCCCCAGCATTTT
d_call: -
v_call: TRBV7-3
clone_size: -
j_call: TRBJ1-5

cdr3_aa: CASRDTSSTDTQYF
cdr3_nt: TGTGCCAGCAGGGATACTTCTAGCACAGATACGCAGTATTTT
d_call: -
v_call: TRBV28
clone_size: -
j_call: TRBJ2-3

cdr3_aa: CSVTSISYEQYF
cdr3_nt: TGCAGCGTAACAAGCATCTCCTACGAGCAGTACTTC
d_call: -
v_call: TRBV29-1
clone_size: few
j_call: TRBJ2-7

cdr3_aa: CASSMVDFRNEQFF
cdr3_nt: TGTGCCAGTAGTATGGTTGACTTTCGCAATGAGCAGTTCTTC
d_call: -
v_call: TRBV19
clone_size: once
j_call: TRBJ2-1

cdr3_aa: CASSVNTGQPQHF
cdr3_nt: TGTGCCAGCAGTGTCAACACGGGGCAGCCCCAGCATTTT
d_call: -
v_call: TRBV6-4
clone_size: -
j_call: TRBJ1-5

cdr3_aa: CASSQGRQGDYEQYF
cdr3_nt: TGCGCCAGCAGCCAAGGGCGGCAGGGGGACTACGAGCAGTACTTC
d_call: TRBD1
v_call: TRBV4-3
clone_size: -
j_call: TRBJ2-7

cdr3_aa: CASSPSSGRNYEQYF
cdr3_nt: TGCGCCAGCAGCCCTTCTAGCGGGAGGAACTACGAGCAGTACTTC
d_call: TRBD2
v_call: TRBV5-1
clone_size: -
j_call: TRBJ2-7

cdr3_aa: CASSLSAGVSSYEQYF
cdr3_nt: TGCGCCAGCAGCTTGTCGGCTGGGGTTAGCTCCTACGAGCAGTACTTC
d_call: -
v_call: TRBV5-1
clone_size: once
j_call: TRBJ2-7

cdr3_aa: CASSLGGARSNQPQHF
cdr3_nt: TGTGCCAGCAGCTTAGGGGGGGCTAGGAGCAATCAGCCCCAGCATTTT
d_call: -
v_call: TRBV7-2
clone_size: -
j_call: TRBJ1-5

cdr3_aa: CASIPGGRWTSYEQYF
cdr3_nt: TGTGCCAGCATCCCGGGGGGGAGGTGGACCTCCTACGAGCAGTACTTC
d_call: TRBD2
v_call: TRBV28
clone_size: -
j_call: TRBJ2-7

cdr3_aa: CASSRGRESLGYTF
cdr3_nt: TGTGCCAGCAGTAGGGGCAGGGAATCGCTTGGCTACACCTTC
d_call: -
v_call: TRBV2
clone_size: -
j_call: TRBJ1-2

cdr3_aa: CASSKQTLDTQYF
cdr3_nt: TGTGCCAGCAGCAAACAAACGCTGGATACGCAGTATTTT
d_call: -
v_call: TRBV5-4
clone_size: once
j_call: TRBJ2-3

cdr3_aa: CASSPQGGEGYTF
cdr3_nt: TGTGCCAGCAGCCCCCAGGGGGGCGAAGGCTACACCTTC
d_call: TRBD1
v_call: TRBV7-2
clone_size: -
j_call: TRBJ1-2

cdr3_aa: CASSSLAGVGEQFF
cdr3_nt: TGTGCCAGCAGTTCACTAGCGGGAGTTGGTGAGCAGTTCTTC
d_call: TRBD2
v_call: TRBV6-5
clone_size: few
j_call: TRBJ2-1

cdr3_aa: CASSNKRDPGLAGEEIDEQYF
cdr3_nt: TGTGCCAGCAGCAACAAACGGGACCCAGGACTAGCGGGAGAGGAGATTGACGAGCAGTACTTC
d_call: -
v_call: TRBV21-1
clone_size: -
j_call: TRBJ2-7

cdr3_aa: CASSLPNDEQFF
cdr3_nt: TGTGCCAGCAGTTTACCCAATGATGAGCAGTTCTTC
d_call: -
v_call: TRBV28
clone_size: -
j_call: TRBJ2-1

cdr3_aa: CASSPTSGSRDTQYF
cdr3_nt: TGTGCCAGCTCACCAACTAGCGGAAGTCGGGATACGCAGTATTTT
d_call: TRBD2
v_call: TRBV18
clone_size: -
j_call: TRBJ2-3

cdr3_aa: CASSALGNEQYF
cdr3_nt: TGTGCCAGCTCAGCCCTGGGGAACGAGCAGTACTTC
d_call: -
v_call: TRBV18
clone_size: -
j_call: TRBJ2-7

cdr3_aa: CAASGTSLTYEQYF
cdr3_nt: TGTGCCGCGAGCGGGACTAGTTTGACCTACGAGCAGTACTTC
d_call: TRBD2
v_call: TRBV6-6
clone_size: -
j_call: TRBJ2-7

cdr3_aa: CASSSPEWIRDTEAFF
cdr3_nt: TGTGCCAGCAGCTCCCCTGAGTGGATTCGGGACACTGAAGCTTTCTTT
d_call: -
v_call: TRBV7-9
clone_size: -
j_call: TRBJ1-1

cdr3_aa: CASSWGNSGRYEQYF
cdr3_nt: TGTGCCAGCAGCTGGGGAAATAGCGGGAGGTACGAGCAGTACTTC
d_call: TRBD2
v_call: TRBV11-2
clone_size: -
j_call: TRBJ2-7

cdr3_aa: CASSTGTDCEKLFF
cdr3_nt: TGTGCCAGCAGCACCGGGACAGATTGTGAAAAACTGTTTTTT
d_call: -
v_call: TRBV21-1
clone_size: -
j_call: TRBJ1-4

cdr3_aa: CASSLGSGNTEAFF
cdr3_nt: TGCGCCAGCAGCTTAGGGTCGGGTAACACTGAAGCTTTCTTT
d_call: -
v_call: TRBV5-1
clone_size: -
j_call: TRBJ1-1

cdr3_aa: CASSPTSGDDNEQFF
cdr3_nt: TGTGCCAGCAGCCCTACTAGCGGGGACGACAATGAGCAGTTCTTC
d_call: TRBD2
v_call: TRBV4-2
clone_size: -
j_call: TRBJ2-1

cdr3_aa: CASGIAGTVNTGELFF
cdr3_nt: TGTGCCAGCGGGATCGCCGGGACAGTCAACACCGGGGAGCTGTTTTTT
d_call: TRBD1
v_call: TRBV7-9
clone_size: -
j_call: TRBJ2-2

cdr3_aa: CASSVARHNEQFF
cdr3_nt: TGTGCCAGCAGTGTAGCCAGGCACAATGAGCAGTTCTTC
d_call: -
v_call: TRBV2
clone_size: -
j_call: TRBJ2-1

cdr3_aa: CASSVGGGYSGANVLTF
cdr3_nt: TGTGCCAGCAGTGTAGGGGGCGGCTACTCAGGGGCCAACGTCCTGACTTTC
d_call: TRBD1
v_call: TRBV28
clone_size: -
j_call: TRBJ2-6

cdr3_aa: CASSLGPGAETGELFF
cdr3_nt: TGTGCCAGCAGCCTAGGGCCAGGGGCGGAGACCGGGGAGCTGTTTTTT
d_call: -
v_call: TRBV9
clone_size: many
j_call: TRBJ2-2

cdr3_aa: CASSLGREAETQYF
cdr3_nt: TGTGCCAGCAGCTTAGGTCGGGAGGCAGAGACCCAGTACTTC
d_call: TRBD2
v_call: TRBV7-6
clone_size: once
j_call: TRBJ2-5

cdr3_aa: CASSPGQQQETQYF
cdr3_nt: TGTGCCAGCAGCCCTGGACAGCAACAAGAGACCCAGTACTTC
d_call: -
v_call: TRBV9
clone_size: -
j_call: TRBJ2-5